This TCR beta chain was observed in a study of cytomegalovirus exposure and HLA in healthy donors. Study information: The Caucasian-associated ancestry cluster held less than 85% of roughly 400 genotyped donors.

A remark on this clone: What it recognizes is unknown.

The PCR ran on 60 Vbeta and 13 Jbeta primers. Sequencing used immunoSEQ multiplex PCR; TCRdb keeps in-frame clones, though not all of them. This sample's table has 150,000 to 200,000 clones. Study-wide results and caveats: It was taken for granted in presence/absence analyses that sequencing depth across donors was roughly uniform.

Trimming cost V 2 bases and J 1 base, with 8 bases left between them. Germline V gene sequence: CDR1 LNHNV, CDR2 YYDKDF (reference sequence). This CDR3 contains 14 residues. The specimen was PBMCs. The chain links TRBV15 to TRBJ1-2; the D gene is possibly TRBD1 (5 bases). The receptor's source is a woman between 18 and 29 years old in good health and CMV-seropositive. The CDR3 bases are TGTGCCACCAGCAGAACAGGCATTAACTATGGCTACACCTTC. It is translated as CATSRTGINYGYTF. The complete variable domain, with remaining parts taken from reference TRBV15 and TRBJ1-2, reads DAMVIQNPRYQVTQFGKPVTLSCSQTLNHNVMYWYQQKSSQAPKLLFHYYDKDFNNEADTPDNFQSRRPNTSFCFLDIRSPGLGDTAMYLCATSRTGINYGYTFGSGTRLTVV.